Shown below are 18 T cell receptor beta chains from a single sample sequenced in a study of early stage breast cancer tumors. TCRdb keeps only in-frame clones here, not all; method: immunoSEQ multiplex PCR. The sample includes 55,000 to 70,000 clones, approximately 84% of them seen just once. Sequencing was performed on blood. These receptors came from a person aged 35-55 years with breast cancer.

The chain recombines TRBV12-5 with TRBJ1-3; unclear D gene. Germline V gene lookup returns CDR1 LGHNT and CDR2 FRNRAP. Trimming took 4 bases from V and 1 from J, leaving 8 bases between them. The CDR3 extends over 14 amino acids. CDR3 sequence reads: CASGSRPSGNTIYF. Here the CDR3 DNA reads TGTGCTAGTGGTTCTCGGCCGTCTGGAAACACCATATATTTT.

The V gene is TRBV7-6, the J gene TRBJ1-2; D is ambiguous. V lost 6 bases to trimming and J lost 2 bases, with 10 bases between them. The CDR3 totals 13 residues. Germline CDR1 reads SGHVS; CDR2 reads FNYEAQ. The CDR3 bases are TGTGCCAGCAGTCTTTCGGCGAACTATGGCTACACCTTC. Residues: CASSLSANYGYTF.

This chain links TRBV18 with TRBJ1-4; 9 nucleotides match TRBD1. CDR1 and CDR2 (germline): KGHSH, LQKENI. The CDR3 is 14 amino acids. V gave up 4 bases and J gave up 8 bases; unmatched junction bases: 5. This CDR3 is CASSLGTGKEKLFF. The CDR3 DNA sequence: TGTGCCAGCTCACTTGGGACAGGGAAGGAAAAACTGTTTTTT.

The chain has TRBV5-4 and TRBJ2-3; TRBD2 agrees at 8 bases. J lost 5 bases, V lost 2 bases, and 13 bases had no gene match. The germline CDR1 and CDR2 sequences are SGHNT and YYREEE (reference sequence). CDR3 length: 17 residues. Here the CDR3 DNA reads TGTGCCAGCAGCTTAGGACCGGCGGGAGGTTATATAGATACGCAGTATTTT. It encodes CASSLGPAGGYIDTQYF.

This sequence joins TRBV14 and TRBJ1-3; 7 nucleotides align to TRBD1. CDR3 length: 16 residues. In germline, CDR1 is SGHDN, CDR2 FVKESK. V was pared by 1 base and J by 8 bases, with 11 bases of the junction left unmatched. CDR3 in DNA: TGTGCCAGCAGCCAAGCCGACAGGGTCGGACGGGACACCATATATTTT. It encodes CASSQADRVGRDTIYF.

CDR3 in DNA: TGCAGCGTTGAAGCCCCCTCCCGTGGTGGTAACAATGAGCAGTTCTTC. This gives the protein CSVEAPSRGGNNEQFF. This rearrangement joins TRBV29-1 to TRBJ2-1; D is unclear. CDR3 size: 16 residues. The germline gives CDR1 SQVTM, CDR2 ANQGSEA. Trimming pared 1 base from V and 5 bases from J, leaving 18 bases between.

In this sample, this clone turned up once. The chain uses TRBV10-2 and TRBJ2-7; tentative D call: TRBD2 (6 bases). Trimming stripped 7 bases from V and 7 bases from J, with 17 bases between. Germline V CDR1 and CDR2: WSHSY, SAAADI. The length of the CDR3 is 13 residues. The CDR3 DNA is TGCGCCAGCACACCGACTAGGTGGGGTGAGCAGTACTTC. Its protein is CASTPTRWGEQYF.

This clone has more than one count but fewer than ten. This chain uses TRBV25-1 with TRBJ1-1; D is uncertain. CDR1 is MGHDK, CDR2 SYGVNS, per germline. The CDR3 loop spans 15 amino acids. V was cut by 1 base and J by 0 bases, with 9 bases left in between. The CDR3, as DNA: TGTGCCAGCAGTGAATCTGGCGGCATGAACACTGAAGCTTTCTTT. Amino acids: CASSESGGMNTEAFF.

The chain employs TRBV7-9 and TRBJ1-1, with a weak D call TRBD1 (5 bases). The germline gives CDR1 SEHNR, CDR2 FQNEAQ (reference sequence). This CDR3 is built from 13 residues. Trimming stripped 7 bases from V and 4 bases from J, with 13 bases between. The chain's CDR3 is CASTLDIGTEAFF. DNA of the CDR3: TGTGCCAGCACCTTGGACATCGGCACTGAAGCTTTCTTT.

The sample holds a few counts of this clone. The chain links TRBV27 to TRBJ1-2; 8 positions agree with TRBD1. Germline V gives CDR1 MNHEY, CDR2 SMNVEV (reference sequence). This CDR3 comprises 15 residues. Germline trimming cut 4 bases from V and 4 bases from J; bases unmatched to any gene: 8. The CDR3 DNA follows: TGTGCCAGCAGTTCTCGACAGGGGTCCTTCTATGGCTACACCTTC. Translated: CASSSRQGSFYGYTF.

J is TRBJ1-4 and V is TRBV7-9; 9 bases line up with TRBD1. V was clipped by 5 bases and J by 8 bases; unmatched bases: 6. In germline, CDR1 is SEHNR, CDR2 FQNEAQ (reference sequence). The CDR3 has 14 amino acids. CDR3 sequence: CASSPTGGGEKLFF. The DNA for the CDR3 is TGTGCCAGCAGCCCGACAGGGGGAGGCGAAAAACTGTTTTTT.

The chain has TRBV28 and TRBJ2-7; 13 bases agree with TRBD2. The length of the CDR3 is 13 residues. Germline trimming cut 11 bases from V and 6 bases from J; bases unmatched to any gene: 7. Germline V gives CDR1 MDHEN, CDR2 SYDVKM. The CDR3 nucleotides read TGTGCCGCAAGGACTAGCGGGAGTCGCGAGCAGTACTTC. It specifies CAARTSGSREQYF.

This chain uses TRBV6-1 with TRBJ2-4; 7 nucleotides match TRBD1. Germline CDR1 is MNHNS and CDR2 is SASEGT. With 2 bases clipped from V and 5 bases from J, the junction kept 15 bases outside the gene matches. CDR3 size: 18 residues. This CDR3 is CASSEQPTGSWGQNIQYF. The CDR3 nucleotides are TGTGCCAGCAGTGAACAACCGACAGGGAGTTGGGGCCAAAACATTCAGTACTTC.

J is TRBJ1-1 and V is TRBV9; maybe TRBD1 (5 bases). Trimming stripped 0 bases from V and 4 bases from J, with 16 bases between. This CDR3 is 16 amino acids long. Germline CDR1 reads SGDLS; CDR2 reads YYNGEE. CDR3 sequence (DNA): TGTGCCAGCAGCGTAGTGACAGTAGGAGTGGGCACTGAAGCTTTCTTT. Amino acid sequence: CASSVVTVGVGTEAFF.

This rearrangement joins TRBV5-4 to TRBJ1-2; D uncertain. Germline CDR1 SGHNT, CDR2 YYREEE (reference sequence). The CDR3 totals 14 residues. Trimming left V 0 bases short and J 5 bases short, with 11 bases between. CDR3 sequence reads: CASSLGQLGYGYTF. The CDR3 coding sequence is TGTGCCAGCAGCTTGGGCCAGTTGGGGTATGGCTACACCTTC.

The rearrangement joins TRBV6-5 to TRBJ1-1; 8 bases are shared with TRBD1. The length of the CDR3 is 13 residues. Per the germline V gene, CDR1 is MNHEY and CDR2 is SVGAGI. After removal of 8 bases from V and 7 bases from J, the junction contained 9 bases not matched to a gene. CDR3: CASGAGTGLEAFF. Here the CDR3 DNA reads TGTGCCAGCGGGGCCGGGACAGGCCTTGAAGCTTTCTTT.

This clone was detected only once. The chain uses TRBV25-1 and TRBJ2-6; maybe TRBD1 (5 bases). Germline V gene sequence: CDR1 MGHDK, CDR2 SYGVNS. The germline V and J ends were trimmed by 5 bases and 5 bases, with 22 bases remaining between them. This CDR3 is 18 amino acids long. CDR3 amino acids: CASSLFQTGQSRANVLTF. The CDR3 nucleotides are TGTGCCAGCAGTCTCTTTCAAACTGGACAAAGTCGGGCCAACGTCCTGACTTTC.

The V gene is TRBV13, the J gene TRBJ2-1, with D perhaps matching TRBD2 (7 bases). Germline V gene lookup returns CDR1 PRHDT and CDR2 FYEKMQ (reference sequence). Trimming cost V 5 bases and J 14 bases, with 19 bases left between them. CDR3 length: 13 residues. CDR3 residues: CASSQSGGGRKFF. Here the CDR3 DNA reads TGTGCCAGCAGCCAATCGGGGGGCGGGAGAAAGTTCTTC.